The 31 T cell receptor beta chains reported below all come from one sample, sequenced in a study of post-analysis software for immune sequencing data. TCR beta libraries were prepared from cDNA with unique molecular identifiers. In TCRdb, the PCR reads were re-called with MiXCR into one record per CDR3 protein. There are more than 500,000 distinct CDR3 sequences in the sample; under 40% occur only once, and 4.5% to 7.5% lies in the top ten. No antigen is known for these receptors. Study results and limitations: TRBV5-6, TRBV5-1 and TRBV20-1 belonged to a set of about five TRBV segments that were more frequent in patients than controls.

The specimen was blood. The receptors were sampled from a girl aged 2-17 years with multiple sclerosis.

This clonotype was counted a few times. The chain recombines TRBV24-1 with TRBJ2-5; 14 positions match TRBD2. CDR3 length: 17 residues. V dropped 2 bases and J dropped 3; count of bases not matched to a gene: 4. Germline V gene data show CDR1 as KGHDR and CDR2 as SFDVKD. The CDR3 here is CATSDWTSGGMEETQYF. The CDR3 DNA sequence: TGTGCCACCAGTGATTGGACTAGCGGGGGGATGGAAGAGACCCAGTACTTC.

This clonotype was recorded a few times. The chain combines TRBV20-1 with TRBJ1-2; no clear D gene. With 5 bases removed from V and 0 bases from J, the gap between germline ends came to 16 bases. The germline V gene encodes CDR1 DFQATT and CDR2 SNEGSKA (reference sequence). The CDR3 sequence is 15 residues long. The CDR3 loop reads CSAPLQTAANYGYTF. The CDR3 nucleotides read TGCAGTGCTCCGCTTCAAACGGCAGCTAACTATGGCTACACCTTC.

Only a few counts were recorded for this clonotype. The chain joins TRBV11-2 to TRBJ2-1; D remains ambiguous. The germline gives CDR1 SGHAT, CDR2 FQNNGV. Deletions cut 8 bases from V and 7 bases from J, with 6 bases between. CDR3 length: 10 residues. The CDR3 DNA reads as TGTGCCAGCGCCAGAAATGAGCAGTTCTTC. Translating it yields CASARNEQFF.

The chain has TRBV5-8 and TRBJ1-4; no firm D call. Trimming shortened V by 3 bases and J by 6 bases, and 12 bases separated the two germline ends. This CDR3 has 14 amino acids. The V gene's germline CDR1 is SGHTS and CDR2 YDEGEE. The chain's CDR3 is CASSWKGSDEKLFF. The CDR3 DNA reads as TGTGCCAGCAGCTGGAAGGGAAGTGATGAAAAACTGTTTTTT. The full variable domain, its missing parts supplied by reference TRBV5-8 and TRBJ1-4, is EAGVTQSPTHLIKTRGQQATLRCSPISGHTSVYWYQQALGLGLQFLLWYDEGEERNRGNFPPRFSGRQFPNYSSELNVNALELEDSALYLCASSWKGSDEKLFFGSGTQLSVL.

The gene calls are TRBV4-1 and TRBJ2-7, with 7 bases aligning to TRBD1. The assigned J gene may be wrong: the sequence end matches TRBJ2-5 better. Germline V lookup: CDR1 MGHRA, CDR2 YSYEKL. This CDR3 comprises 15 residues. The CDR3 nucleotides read TGCGCCAGCAGCCAAGGGCGGACAGGACGGGAGACCCAGTACTTC. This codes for CASSQGRTGRETQYF.

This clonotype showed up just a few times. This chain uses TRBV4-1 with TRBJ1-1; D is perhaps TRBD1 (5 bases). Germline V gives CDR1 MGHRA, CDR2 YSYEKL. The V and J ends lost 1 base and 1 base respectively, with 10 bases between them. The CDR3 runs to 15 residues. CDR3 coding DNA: TGCGCCAGCAGCCAAGGTCGACAGCCGAACACTGAAGCTTTCTTT. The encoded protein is CASSQGRQPNTEAFF.

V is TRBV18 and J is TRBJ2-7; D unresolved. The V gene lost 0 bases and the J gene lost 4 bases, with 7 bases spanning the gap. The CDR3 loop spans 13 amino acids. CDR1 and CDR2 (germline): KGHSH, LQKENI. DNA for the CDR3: TGTGCCAGCTCACCACCGATACCATACGAGCAGTACTTC. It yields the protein CASSPPIPYEQYF.

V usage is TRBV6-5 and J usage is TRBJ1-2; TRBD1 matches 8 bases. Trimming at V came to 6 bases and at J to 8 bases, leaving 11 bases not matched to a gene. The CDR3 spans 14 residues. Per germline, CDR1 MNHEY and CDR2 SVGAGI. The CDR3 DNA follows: TGTGCCAGCAGCCCTGGACAGGGCCTGAGGGGCTACACCTTC. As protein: CASSPGQGLRGYTF.

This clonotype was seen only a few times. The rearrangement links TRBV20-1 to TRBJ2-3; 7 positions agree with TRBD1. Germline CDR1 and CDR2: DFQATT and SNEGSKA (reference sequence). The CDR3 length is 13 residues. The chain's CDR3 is CSPGTVITDTQYF. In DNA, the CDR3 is TGCAGCCCCGGGACAGTGATCACAGATACGCAGTATTTT.

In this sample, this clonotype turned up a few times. Here the CDR3 DNA reads TGTGCCAGCTCACCCAGGGACCTTCATAGCAATCAGCCCCAGCATTTT. It yields the protein CASSPRDLHSNQPQHF. The rearrangement uses TRBV18 and TRBJ1-5; D is possibly TRBD1 (5 bases). V was cut by 3 bases and J by 0 bases, with 12 bases left in between. This CDR3 is built from 16 residues. Germline lookup yields CDR1 KGHSH and CDR2 LQKENI.

In nucleotides, the CDR3 is TGTGCCAGCAGTTACTCGGTGGGGGCGCGTGACACAGATACGCAGTATTTT. Its protein product is CASSYSVGARDTDTQYF. V is TRBV6-2 or TRBV6-3 and J is TRBJ2-3; possible D gene TRBD1, 6 bases. The germline V gene has CDR1 MNHEY and CDR2 SVGEGT. V dropped 0 bases and J dropped 2 bases, with 15 bases sitting between them. This CDR3 spans 17 amino acids.

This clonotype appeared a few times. CDR3 nucleotides: TGTGCCAGCAGCTTCTACTGGGACAGGGTCGGAGAAAAACTGTTTTTT. Translating it yields CASSFYWDRVGEKLFF. The chain recombines TRBV3-1 with TRBJ1-4; 9 bases are a match to TRBD1. This CDR3 has 16 residues. Per germline, CDR1 LGHDT and CDR2 YNNKEL (reference sequence). J lost 8 bases, V lost 5 bases, and 12 bases had no gene match. The whole variable domain, remainder taken from reference TRBV3-1 and TRBJ1-4, is DTAVSQTPKYLVTQMGNDKSIKCEQNLGHDTMYWYKQDSKKFLKIMFSYNNKELIINETVPNRFSPKSPDKAHLNLHINSLELGDSAVYFCASSFYWDRVGEKLFFGSGTQLSVL.

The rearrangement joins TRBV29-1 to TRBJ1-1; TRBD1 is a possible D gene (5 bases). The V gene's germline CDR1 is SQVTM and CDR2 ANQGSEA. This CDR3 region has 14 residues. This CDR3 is CTVLGAPSRTEAFF. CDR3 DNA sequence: TGCACCGTGTTAGGGGCCCCCTCCCGCACTGAAGCTTTCTTT.

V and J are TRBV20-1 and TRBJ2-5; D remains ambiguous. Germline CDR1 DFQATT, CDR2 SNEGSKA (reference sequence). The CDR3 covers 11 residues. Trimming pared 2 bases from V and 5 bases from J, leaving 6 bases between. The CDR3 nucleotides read TGCAGTGCTAGAATGCATGAGACCCAGTACTTC. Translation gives CSARMHETQYF.

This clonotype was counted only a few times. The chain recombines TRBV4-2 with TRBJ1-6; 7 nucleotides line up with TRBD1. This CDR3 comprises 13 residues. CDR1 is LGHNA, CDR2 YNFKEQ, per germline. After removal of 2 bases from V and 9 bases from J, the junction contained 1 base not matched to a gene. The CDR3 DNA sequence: TGTGCCAGCAGCCAAAACAGGGGTTCACCCCTCCACTTT. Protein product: CASSQNRGSPLHF.

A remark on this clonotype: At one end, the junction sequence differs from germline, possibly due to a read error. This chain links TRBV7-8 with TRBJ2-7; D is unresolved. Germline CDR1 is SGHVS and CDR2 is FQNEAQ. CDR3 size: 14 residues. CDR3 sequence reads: CASSWWDSFYEQYF. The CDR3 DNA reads TGTGCTAGCAGCTGGTGGGATAGCTTCTACGAGCAGTACTTC.

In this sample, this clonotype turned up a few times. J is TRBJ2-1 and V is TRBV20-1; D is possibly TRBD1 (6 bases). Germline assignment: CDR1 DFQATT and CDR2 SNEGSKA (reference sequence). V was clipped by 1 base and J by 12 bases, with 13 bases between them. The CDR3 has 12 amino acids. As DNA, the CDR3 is TGCAGTGCTAGAGCACAGGGAATCGGGCAGTTCTTC. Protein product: CSARAQGIGQFF.

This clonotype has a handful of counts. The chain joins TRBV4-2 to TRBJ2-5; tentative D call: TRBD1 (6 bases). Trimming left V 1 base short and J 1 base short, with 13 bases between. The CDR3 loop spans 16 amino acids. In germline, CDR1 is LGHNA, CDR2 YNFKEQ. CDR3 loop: CASSQVVGGTQETQYF. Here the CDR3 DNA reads TGTGCCAGCAGCCAAGTTGTAGGGGGAACCCAAGAGACCCAGTACTTC.

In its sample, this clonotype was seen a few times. The CDR3 protein is CASSHETASYNEQFF. CDR3 bases: TGCGCCAGCAGCCACGAGACAGCCTCCTACAATGAGCAGTTCTTC. This sequence joins TRBV5-1 and TRBJ2-1, with a weak D call TRBD1 (5 bases). CDR3 length: 15 residues. Trimming cost V 4 bases and J 0 bases, with 11 bases left between them. Germline values: CDR1 SGHRS, CDR2 YFSETQ. Together with reference TRBV5-1 and TRBJ2-1, the CDR3 gives the full variable domain: KAGVTQTPRYLIKTRGQQVTLSCSPISGHRSVSWYQQTPGQGLQFLFEYFSETQRNKGNFPGRFSGRQFSNSRSEMNVSTLELGDSALYLCASSHETASYNEQFFGPGTRLTVL.

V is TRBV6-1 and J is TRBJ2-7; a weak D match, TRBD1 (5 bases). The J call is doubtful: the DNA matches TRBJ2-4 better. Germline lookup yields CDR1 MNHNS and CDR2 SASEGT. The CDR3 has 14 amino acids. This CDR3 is CASRGVGTKNIQYF. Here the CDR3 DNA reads TGTGCCAGCAGAGGGGTGGGGACCAAAAACATTCAGTACTTC.

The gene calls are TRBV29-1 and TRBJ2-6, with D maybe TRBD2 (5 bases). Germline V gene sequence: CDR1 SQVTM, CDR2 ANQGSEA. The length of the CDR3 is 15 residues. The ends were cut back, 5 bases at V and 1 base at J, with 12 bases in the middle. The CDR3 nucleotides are TGCAGCGTTCAGGAGAGGGCTTCTGGGGCCAACGTCCTGACTTTC. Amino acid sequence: CSVQERASGANVLTF.

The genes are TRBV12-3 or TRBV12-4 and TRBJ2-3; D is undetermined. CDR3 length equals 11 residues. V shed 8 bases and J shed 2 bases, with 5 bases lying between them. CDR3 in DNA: TGTGCCAGCCGTTACACAGATACGCAGTATTTT. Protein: CASRYTDTQYF.

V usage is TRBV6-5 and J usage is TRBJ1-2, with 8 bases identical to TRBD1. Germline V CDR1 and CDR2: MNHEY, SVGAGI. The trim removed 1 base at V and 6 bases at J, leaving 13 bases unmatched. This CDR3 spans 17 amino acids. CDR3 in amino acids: CASSYLVQGARSNGYTF. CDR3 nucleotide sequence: TGTGCCAGCAGTTACTTGGTTCAGGGGGCTCGGTCTAATGGCTACACCTTC.

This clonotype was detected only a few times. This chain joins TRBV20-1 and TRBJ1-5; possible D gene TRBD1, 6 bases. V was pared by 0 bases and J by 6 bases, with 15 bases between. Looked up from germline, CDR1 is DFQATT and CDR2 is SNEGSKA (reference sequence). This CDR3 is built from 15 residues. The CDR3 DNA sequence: TGCAGTGCTAGAGATCAAGACAGGCGGGGTCAGCCCCAGCATTTT. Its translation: CSARDQDRRGQPQHF.

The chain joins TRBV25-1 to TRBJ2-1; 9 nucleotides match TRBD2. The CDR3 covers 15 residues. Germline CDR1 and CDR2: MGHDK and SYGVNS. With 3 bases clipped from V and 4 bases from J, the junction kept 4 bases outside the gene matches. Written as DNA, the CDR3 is TGTGCCAGCAGTGATAGCGGGGGCCGGTACAATGAGCAGTTCTTC. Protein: CASSDSGGRYNEQFF.

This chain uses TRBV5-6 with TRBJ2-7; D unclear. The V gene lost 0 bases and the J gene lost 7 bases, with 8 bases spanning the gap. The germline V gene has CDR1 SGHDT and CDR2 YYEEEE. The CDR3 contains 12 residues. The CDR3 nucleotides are TGTGCCAGCAGCTTGGGTTTTACAGAGCAGTACGTC. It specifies CASSLGFTEQYV.

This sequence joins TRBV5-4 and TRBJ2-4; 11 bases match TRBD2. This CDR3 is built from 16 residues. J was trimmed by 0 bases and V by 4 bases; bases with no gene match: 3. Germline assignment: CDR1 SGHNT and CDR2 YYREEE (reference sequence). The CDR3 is CASSRGTSGAKNIQYF. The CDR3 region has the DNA TGTGCCAGCAGCCGTGGGACTAGCGGAGCCAAAAACATTCAGTACTTC.

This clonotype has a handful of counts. CDR3 nucleotide sequence: TGTGCCAGCAGCTTAGTGGGACAGGGTTGGCTCAATGAGCAGTTCTTC. This sequence encodes CASSLVGQGWLNEQFF. The J gene is TRBJ2-1, the V gene TRBV7-2; 9 nucleotides align to TRBD1. The CDR3 sequence is 16 residues long. Germline trimming cut 1 base from V and 6 bases from J; bases unmatched to any gene: 7. The V gene's germline CDR1 is SGHTA and CDR2 FQGNSA. Drawing the rest from reference TRBV7-2 and TRBJ2-1, the complete variable domain is GAGVSQSPSNKVTEKGKDVELRCDPISGHTALYWYRQSLGQGLEFLIYFQGNSAPDKSGLPSDRFSAERTGGSVSTLTIQRTQQEDSAVYLCASSLVGQGWLNEQFFGPGTRLTVL.

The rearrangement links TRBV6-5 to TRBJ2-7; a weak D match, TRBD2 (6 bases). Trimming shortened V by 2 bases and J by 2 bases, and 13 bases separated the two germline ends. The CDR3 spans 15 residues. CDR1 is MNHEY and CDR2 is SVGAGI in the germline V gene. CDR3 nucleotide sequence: TGTGCCAGCAGTTACGCGGGGCAGAGGCCCTACGAGCAGTACTTC. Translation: CASSYAGQRPYEQYF.

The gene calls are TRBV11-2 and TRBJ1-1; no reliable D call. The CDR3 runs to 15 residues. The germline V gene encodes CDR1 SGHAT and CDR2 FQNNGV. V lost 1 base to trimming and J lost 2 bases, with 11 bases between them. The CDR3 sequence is CASSLVTEQNTEAFF. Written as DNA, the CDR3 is TGTGCCAGCAGCTTAGTAACGGAACAAAACACTGAAGCTTTCTTT.

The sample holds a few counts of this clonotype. CDR3 in DNA: TGTGCCAGCAGCGTCGCAGGGGATCGTTTTAAAAACATTCAGTACTTC. Amino acid sequence: CASSVAGDRFKNIQYF. The chain links TRBV9 to TRBJ2-4; D is perhaps TRBD1 (6 bases). Germline CDR1 is SGDLS and CDR2 is YYNGEE. The CDR3 is 16 residues long. V dropped 2 bases and J dropped 4 bases, with 16 bases sitting between them.